This is a list of T cell receptor beta chains from one sample in a study of OX40 agonist ivuxolimab in advanced cancers. This table comes from immunoSEQ multiplex PCR, and its TCRdb copy is limited to in-frame clones, with some not included. The table has some 98,000 clones, 75% to 95% seen once. The input for sequencing was CD4+ or CD8+ T cells sorted from blood, taken in a trial of the OX40 agonist ivuxolimab. The receptors come from an adult with an advanced solid tumor such as melanoma, head and neck, liver or kidney cancer. Each CDR3 is given with its conserved first and last residue. The D gene is left open where the match is weak. A row's size may be missing; if present it is once, few, many or a size class.

CATQSGGDSYNEQFF,TGTGCCACGCAGTCGGGGGGGGACTCCTACAATGAGCAGTTCTTC,TRBJ2-1,.,TRBD2,TRBV10-3
CASSPIPGQRTNIQYF,TGTGCCAGTAGTCCGATTCCGGGACAAAGGACAAACATTCAGTACTTC,TRBJ2-4,.,.,TRBV19
CASSFGVSENIQYF,TGCGCCAGCAGCTTCGGGGTGTCGGAAAACATTCAGTACTTC,TRBJ2-4,.,.,TRBV5-1
CASSLTGLRPSTQYF,TGTGCCAGCAGTTTAACGGGACTCCGTCCGTCTACGCAGTATTTT,TRBJ2-3,.,.,TRBV28
CASSSPGVGRTSEQYF,TGTGCCAGCAGCTCTCCCGGGGTTGGGAGGACGAGCGAGCAGTACTTC,TRBJ2-7,few,.,TRBV7-2
CASSYGGGLEAGTQYF,TGTGCCAGCAGTTATGGTGGGGGACTAGAAGCGGGTACGCAGTATTTT,TRBJ2-3,.,TRBD2,TRBV6-5
CASSPPGLSGANVLTF,TGTGCCAGCTCACCACCCGGGCTCTCTGGGGCCAACGTCCTGACTTTC,TRBJ2-6,.,.,TRBV18
CASSPGTGGKAETQYF,TGTGCCAGCAGTCCCGGGACAGGGGGTAAGGCAGAGACCCAGTACTTC,TRBJ2-5,.,TRBD1,TRBV11-3
CAISSDGGSTEAFF,TGTGCCATCAGTTCCGACGGGGGGAGCACTGAAGCTTTCTTT,TRBJ1-1,.,.,TRBV10-3
CSGHWGFDTEAFF,TGCAGCGGGCACTGGGGGTTCGACACTGAAGCTTTCTTT,TRBJ1-1,.,.,TRBV29-1
CASSLVRGSLGETQYF,TGTGCCAGCAGCTTGGTCAGGGGGTCCCTGGGGGAGACCCAGTACTTC,TRBJ2-5,.,TRBD1,TRBV5-6
CASRKGESTDTQYF,TGTGCCAGCCGTAAGGGGGAAAGCACAGATACGCAGTATTTT,TRBJ2-3,.,.,TRBV7-9
CATSRGGTQETQYF,TGTGCCACCAGCAGAGGTGGGACGCAAGAGACCCAGTACTTC,TRBJ2-5,.,.,TRBV15